The entry below gives a single T cell receptor (beta chain) sequence along with its context. Its antigen is unknown. Each CDR3 protein is one row after TCRdb ran MiXCR on the 5' RACE reads. The sample has under 450,000 distinct CDR3 sequences; roughly 15% are singletons. The record originates from a study of CD8 T cells in ankylosing spondylitis. Study-wide points: Ankylosing spondylitis blood seemed to carry a telltale TCR beta motif made of about 8 highly homologous variants. Clones that were linked to disease were CD8+ and were relatively rare in peripheral blood.

Germline V CDR1 and CDR2: SGHTA, FQGTGA. V was cut by 3 bases and J by 5 bases, with 10 bases left in between. The length of the CDR3 is 13 residues. The rearrangement joins TRBV7-3 to TRBJ2-5; the D gene is possibly TRBD2 (5 bases). Sequenced material: blood, either unsorted or a sorted T cell fraction (not recorded which). The source is a male donor with ankylosing spondylitis. The CDR3 DNA reads as TGTGCCAGCAGCTTTCGACCGGGGGAGACCCAGTACTTC. Amino acids: CASSFRPGETQYF. Variable domain in full (rest from reference TRBV7-3 and TRBJ2-5): GAGVSQTPSNKVTEKGKYVELRCDPISGHTALYWYRQSLGQGPEFLIYFQGTGAADDSGLPNDRFFAVRPEGSVSTLKIQRTERGDSAVYLCASSFRPGETQYFGPGTRLLVL.